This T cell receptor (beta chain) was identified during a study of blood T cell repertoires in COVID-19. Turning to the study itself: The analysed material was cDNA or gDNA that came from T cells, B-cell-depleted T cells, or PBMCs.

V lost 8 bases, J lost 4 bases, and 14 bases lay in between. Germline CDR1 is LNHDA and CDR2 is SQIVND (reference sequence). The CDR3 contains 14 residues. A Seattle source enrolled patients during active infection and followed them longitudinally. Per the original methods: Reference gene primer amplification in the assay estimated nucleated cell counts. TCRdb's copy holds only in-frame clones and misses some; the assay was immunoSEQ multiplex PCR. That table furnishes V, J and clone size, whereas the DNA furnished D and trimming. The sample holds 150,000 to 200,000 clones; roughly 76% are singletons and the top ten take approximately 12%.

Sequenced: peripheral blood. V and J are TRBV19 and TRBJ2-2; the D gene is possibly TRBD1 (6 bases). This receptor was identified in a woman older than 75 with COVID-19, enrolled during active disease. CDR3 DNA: TGTGCCAGTCACAGGGTATGGGGCACCGGGGAGCTGTTTTTT. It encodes CASHRVWGTGELFF.